This TCR beta chain comes out of a study of lymphopenia after photon versus proton radiotherapy. Notes on the study in general: After the lymphocyte nadir, photon-treated repertoires showed oligoclonal expansion, especially of CD8+ Temra cells. Larger post-nadir TCR diversity loss correlated inversely with survival in deceased patients.

V was shortened by 4 bases and J by 2 bases, with 9 bases between the two germline ends. This CDR3 comprises 13 residues. Per germline, CDR1 SGHVS and CDR2 FNYEAQ. For this clone: As yet, its antigen is unknown.

Sequencing was performed with immunoSEQ multiplex PCR; in TCRdb, only in-frame clones are kept and a portion is missing. This repertoire shows 150,000 to 200,000 clones, 75% to 90% found once; its top ten account for approximately 4.8%. The chain employs TRBV7-6 and TRBJ2-7, with D perhaps TRBD1 (6 bases). The starting material was peripheral blood, obtained from a patient treated with photon-based radiotherapy. This receptor was identified in a man in his fifties with gastric cancer. The CDR3 nucleotides read TGTGCCAGCAGCTCCACAGGGACCTACGAGCAGTACTTC. Translated, it gives CASSSTGTYEQYF.